The 7 T cell receptor beta chains listed next were all sequenced from one sample in a study of T cells in Graves' hyperthyroidism and ophthalmopathy. Amplified regions were TCR beta CDR3 sequences from RNA transcripts. HTBI primers were employed in a first-round RT-PCR of the TCR CDR3. One entry per CDR3 protein, called by TCRdb with MiXCR from the multiplex PCR reads. Among 330,000 or so distinct CDR3 sequences listed, roughly 18% were seen once. Sequenced: blood. Every receptor here comes from a man aged 50 to 59 with Graves' ophthalmopathy.

This clonotype is a singleton in its sample. The V call is TRBV28, the J call TRBJ2-3; TRBD2 aligns across 10 bases. The germline V gene encodes CDR1 MDHEN and CDR2 SYDVKM. CDR3 length equals 16 residues. J gave up 2 bases and V 6 bases, and 8 bases lay outside the gene matches. CDR3 sequence (DNA): TGTGCCAGCAGGAAAGGACTAGCGGAACCCACAGATACGCAGTATTTT. Translated, it gives CASRKGLAEPTDTQYF. Using reference TRBV28 and TRBJ2-3 for the parts outside the CDR3, the full variable domain is DVKVTQSSRYLVKRTGEKVFLECVQDMDHENMFWYRQDPGLGLRLIYFSYDVKMKEKGDIPEGYSVSREKKERFSLILESASTNQTSMYLCASRKGLAEPTDTQYFGPGTRLTVL.

This clonotype has a count of ten or more. The chain combines TRBV30 with TRBJ1-1; unclear D gene. The CDR3 is made up of 13 amino acids. Trimming took 4 bases from V and 5 from J, leaving 14 bases between them. In germline, CDR1 is GTSNPN, CDR2 SVGIG (reference sequence). The CDR3 DNA follows: TGTGCCTGGACCGGGTCCAGTTGGACTGAAGCTTTCTTT. Translation: CAWTGSSWTEAFF.

Ten or more counts support this clonotype. This chain connects TRBV3-1 to TRBJ2-7; 7 bases are shared with TRBD1. V lost 6 bases, J lost 2 bases, and 4 bases stayed unmatched. This CDR3 comprises 13 residues. The germline V gene encodes CDR1 LGHDT and CDR2 YNNKEL (reference sequence). CDR3 in amino acids: CASRWQGAYEQYF. CDR3 sequence (DNA): TGTGCCAGCAGATGGCAGGGGGCCTACGAGCAGTACTTC.

This clonotype was detected only a few times. This chain links TRBV12-3 or TRBV12-4 with TRBJ2-7; no definite D call. This CDR3 is built from 14 residues. V lost 4 bases, J lost 5 bases, and 15 bases lay in between. Written as DNA, the CDR3 is TGTGCCAGCAGTTCCTTGATCGGCCTGCACGAGCAGTACTTC. This sequence encodes CASSSLIGLHEQYF.

Ten or more counts support this clonotype. J is TRBJ1-1 and V is TRBV18; D not certain. The CDR3 runs 15 residues. Trimming cost V 3 bases and J 2 bases, with 13 bases left between them. Germline V gene lookup returns CDR1 KGHSH and CDR2 LQKENI. DNA for the CDR3: TGTGCCAGCTCACCTTCAACAGAGACTAACACTGAAGCTTTCTTT. Its translation is CASSPSTETNTEAFF.

This clonotype was detected many times. This sequence joins TRBV7-6 and TRBJ1-5; tentative D call: TRBD1 (6 bases). Germline V CDR1 and CDR2: SGHVS, FNYEAQ. Trimming took 5 bases from V and 6 from J, leaving 20 bases between them. CDR3 length equals 16 residues. The CDR3 sequence: CASSPDGGGLGQPQHF. The CDR3 DNA is TGTGCCAGCAGCCCCGATGGAGGGGGGCTCGGTCAGCCCCAGCATTTT.

The chain is built from TRBV7-2 and TRBJ2-7; 10 bases agree with TRBD2. Germline CDR1 is SGHTA and CDR2 is FQGNSA. This CDR3 region has 14 residues. The J segment lost 4 bases and the V segment lost 2 bases, leaving 2 bases of the junction unmatched. Here the CDR3 DNA reads TGTGCCAGCAGCTTAAAACTAGCGGGGTACGAGCAGTACTTC. Translated: CASSLKLAGYEQYF.